This T cell receptor beta chain was obtained from a study of OX40 agonist ivuxolimab in advanced cancers. The wider study: Of mixed ages from about 20 to 80 and averaging roughly 64 years, the group was approximately 80% male.

Comment on this clone: Its antigen is undetermined.

Study conclusions and caveats: Expanded clones tended on average to be more numerous among CD8+ T cells than CD4+. The specificity for antigen of the expanded peripheral T cells was not determined.

Germline lookup yields CDR1 SGHNT and CDR2 YYREEE (reference sequence). This CDR3 has 15 residues. The V end lost 0 bases, the J end lost 0 bases, and 6 bases lay between the germline ends. The protocol was immunoSEQ multiplex PCR, while the TCRdb copy is restricted to in-frame clones and leaves out a portion. Found here are 80,000 to 100,000 clones, roughly nine tenths of them singletons; the top ten hold 5.5%. Sampling of blood occurred at baseline, cycle 4 day 1, and cycle 7 day 1. The source material was CD4+ or CD8+ T cells sorted from blood, sampled in a trial of the OX40 agonist ivuxolimab. This sequence originates from an adult with an advanced solid tumor such as melanoma, head and neck, liver or kidney cancer. The J gene is TRBJ2-2, the V gene TRBV5-4; D unresolved. CDR3 coding DNA: TGTGCCAGCAGCTTGGGACTGTCGAACACCGGGGAGCTGTTTTTT. Its translation is CASSLGLSNTGELFF.